Each of the 2 T cell receptor delta chains below was sequenced from the same sample in a study of γδ T cells in repeated Plasmodium falciparum infection. Gammadelta T cells were flow-sorted from PBMC into Vgamma9/Vdelta2+ and Vdelta2-negative populations for bulk analysis. TCRdb re-analyzed the multiplex PCR reads via CATT. The sample records 93,000 or so delta-chain clones, 0.75% to 1% being singletons. Sequencing used gamma-delta T cells from blood. These receptors were obtained from a pool of human donors (malaria-infected and uninfected, not separated).

Regarding this clone: A far bigger clonotype differs at one base, so this is likely a read error. Other DNA sequences within the sample encode an identical CDR3. This chain links TRDV2 with TRDJ1, with TRDD3 matching 13 bases. The germline gives CDR1 GEAIGNYY, CDR2 EKD. This CDR3 is built from 16 residues. CDR3 loop: CACDTLGDTGSDKLIF. The CDR3 DNA follows: TGTGCATGTGACACACTGGGGGATACGGGATCCGATAAACTCATCTTT.

Concerning this clone: The likely explanation is a read error, given a far larger clone one base away. This same CDR3 is encoded by further DNA sequences in the sample. With the J gene uncalled, the V gene is TRDV1; the table's D call of TRDD3 was not tested on the DNA. Germline V gene lookup returns CDR1 TSWWSYY and CDR2 QGS. The CDR3 is 19 residues long. The CDR3 reads CALGELGFLRTPGMDKLIF. The CDR3 DNA follows: TGTGCTCTTGGGGAACTAGGCTTTCTACGAACCCCTGGTATGGATAAGCTCATCTTT.